The clone carrying this T cell receptor (beta chain) was seen many times. These data originate in a study of T cells in Graves' hyperthyroidism and ophthalmopathy. The J segment lost 4 bases and the V segment lost 5 bases, leaving 9 bases of the junction unmatched. The CDR3 runs to 16 residues. Germline V gene sequence: CDR1 SEHNR, CDR2 FQNEAQ (reference sequence). There were TCR beta CDR3 regions amplified from RNA transcripts. TCR CDR3 regions were first amplified by RT-PCR with HTBI primers. One entry per CDR3 protein results from TCRdb running MiXCR on the multiplex PCR reads. The sample includes approximately 300,000 distinct CDR3 sequences, roughly a fifth of them seen just once.

J is TRBJ2-7 and V is TRBV7-9; 12 bases are shared with TRBD2. This TCR was recovered from a man aged 45 to 65 with Graves' ophthalmopathy. Sequenced input: blood. CDR3 sequence reads: CASSAQRTSGIYEQYF. The CDR3 coding sequence is TGTGCCAGCAGCGCCCAGAGGACTAGCGGGATATACGAGCAGTACTTC.